This TCR beta chain was documented in a study of T cell changes during pregnancy in multiple sclerosis. Libraries were prepared by immunoSEQ multiplex PCR; TCRdb keeps only in-frame clonotypes and omits some of them. Seen here are approximately 31,000 clones, just over 90% observed once, and the top ten hold 0.35% to 0.5%. V dropped 8 bases and J dropped 8; count of bases not matched to a gene: 10. Germline assignment: CDR1 LNHNV and CDR2 YYDKDF (reference sequence). The CDR3 runs 14 residues. This clone was seen a single time. The TCR originated in a female donor with multiple sclerosis, enrolled in a pregnancy study. This rearrangement joins TRBV15 to TRBJ2-2; 8 positions agree with TRBD1. The sequenced sample was CD4+ T cells from peripheral blood mononuclear cells, obtained in the second trimester of pregnancy. The CDR3 here is CATRWGRGQGELFF. The CDR3 region has the DNA TGTGCCACCCGATGGGGCAGGGGGCAGGGGGAGCTGTTTTTT.